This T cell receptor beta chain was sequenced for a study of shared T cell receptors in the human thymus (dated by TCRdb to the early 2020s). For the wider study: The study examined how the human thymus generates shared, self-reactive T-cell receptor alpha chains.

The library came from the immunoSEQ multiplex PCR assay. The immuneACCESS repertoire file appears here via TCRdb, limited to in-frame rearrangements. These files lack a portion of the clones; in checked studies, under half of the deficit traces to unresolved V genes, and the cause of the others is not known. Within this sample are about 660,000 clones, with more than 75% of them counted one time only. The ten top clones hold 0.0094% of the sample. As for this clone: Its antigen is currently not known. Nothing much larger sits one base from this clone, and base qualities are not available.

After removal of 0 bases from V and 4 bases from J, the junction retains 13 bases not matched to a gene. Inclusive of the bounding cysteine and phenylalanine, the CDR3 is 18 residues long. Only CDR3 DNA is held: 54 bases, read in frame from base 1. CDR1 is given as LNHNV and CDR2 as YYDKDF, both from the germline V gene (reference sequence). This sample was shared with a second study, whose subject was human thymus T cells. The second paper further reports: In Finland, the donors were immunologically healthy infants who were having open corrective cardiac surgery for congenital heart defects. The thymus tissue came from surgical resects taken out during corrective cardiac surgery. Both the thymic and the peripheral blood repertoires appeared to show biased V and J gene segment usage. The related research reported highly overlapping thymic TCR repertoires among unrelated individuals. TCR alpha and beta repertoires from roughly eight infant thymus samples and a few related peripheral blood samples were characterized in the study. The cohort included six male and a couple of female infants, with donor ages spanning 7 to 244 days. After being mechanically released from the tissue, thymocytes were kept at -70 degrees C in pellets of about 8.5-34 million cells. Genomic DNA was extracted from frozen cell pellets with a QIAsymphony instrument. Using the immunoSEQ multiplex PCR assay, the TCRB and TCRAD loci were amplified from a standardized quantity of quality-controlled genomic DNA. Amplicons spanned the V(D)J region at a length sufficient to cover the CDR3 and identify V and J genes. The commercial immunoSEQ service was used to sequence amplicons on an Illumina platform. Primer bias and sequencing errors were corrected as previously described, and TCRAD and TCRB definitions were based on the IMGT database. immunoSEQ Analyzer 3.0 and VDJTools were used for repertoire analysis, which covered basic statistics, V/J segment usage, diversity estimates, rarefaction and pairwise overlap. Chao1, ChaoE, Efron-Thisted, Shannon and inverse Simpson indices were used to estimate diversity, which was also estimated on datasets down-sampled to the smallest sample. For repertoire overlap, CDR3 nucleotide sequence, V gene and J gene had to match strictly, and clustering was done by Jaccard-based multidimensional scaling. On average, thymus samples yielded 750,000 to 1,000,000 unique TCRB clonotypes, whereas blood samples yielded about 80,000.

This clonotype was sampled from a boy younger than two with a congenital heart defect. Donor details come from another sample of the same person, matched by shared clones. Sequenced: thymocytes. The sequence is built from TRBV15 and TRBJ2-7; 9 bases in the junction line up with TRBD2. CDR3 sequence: CATSREVRGLARGYEQYF. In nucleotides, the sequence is TGTGCCACCAGCAGAGAGGTTCGGGGACTAGCTCGAGGTTACGAGCAGTACTTC.